This T cell receptor beta chain was sequenced during a study of beta chain features in type 1 diabetes. Across the study: There were approximately 100,000,000 sorted cells examined across all samples. Broader study findings: TCRB CDR3s were moderately but significantly shorter in Type 1 diabetes patients in all four CD4+ subsets.

The authors reverse transcribed all of the isolated RNA, so sequencing captured expressed TCRB transcripts. Assay used: immunoSEQ multiplex PCR; TCRdb lists only in-frame clones, some missing. The data contain about 650,000 clones, approximately 13% of them seen just once; the ten biggest clones take up roughly 0.12%. In the case of this clone: Its specificity is unknown.

The CDR3 has 18 residues. Germline V gene data show CDR1 as SGDLS and CDR2 as YYNGEE. V lost 0 bases and J lost 8; bases outside the gene matches: 12. The receptor comes from a man aged 25-45 years with type 1 diabetes. The specimen sequenced was naive CD4+ T cells from blood. The V gene is TRBV9, the J gene TRBJ1-6; 9 bases map to TRBD1. The CDR3 region has the DNA TGTGCCAGCAGCGTAGGAGGGACAGGGATTGGAGGGCATTCACCCCTCCACTTT. It encodes CASSVGGTGIGGHSPLHF.